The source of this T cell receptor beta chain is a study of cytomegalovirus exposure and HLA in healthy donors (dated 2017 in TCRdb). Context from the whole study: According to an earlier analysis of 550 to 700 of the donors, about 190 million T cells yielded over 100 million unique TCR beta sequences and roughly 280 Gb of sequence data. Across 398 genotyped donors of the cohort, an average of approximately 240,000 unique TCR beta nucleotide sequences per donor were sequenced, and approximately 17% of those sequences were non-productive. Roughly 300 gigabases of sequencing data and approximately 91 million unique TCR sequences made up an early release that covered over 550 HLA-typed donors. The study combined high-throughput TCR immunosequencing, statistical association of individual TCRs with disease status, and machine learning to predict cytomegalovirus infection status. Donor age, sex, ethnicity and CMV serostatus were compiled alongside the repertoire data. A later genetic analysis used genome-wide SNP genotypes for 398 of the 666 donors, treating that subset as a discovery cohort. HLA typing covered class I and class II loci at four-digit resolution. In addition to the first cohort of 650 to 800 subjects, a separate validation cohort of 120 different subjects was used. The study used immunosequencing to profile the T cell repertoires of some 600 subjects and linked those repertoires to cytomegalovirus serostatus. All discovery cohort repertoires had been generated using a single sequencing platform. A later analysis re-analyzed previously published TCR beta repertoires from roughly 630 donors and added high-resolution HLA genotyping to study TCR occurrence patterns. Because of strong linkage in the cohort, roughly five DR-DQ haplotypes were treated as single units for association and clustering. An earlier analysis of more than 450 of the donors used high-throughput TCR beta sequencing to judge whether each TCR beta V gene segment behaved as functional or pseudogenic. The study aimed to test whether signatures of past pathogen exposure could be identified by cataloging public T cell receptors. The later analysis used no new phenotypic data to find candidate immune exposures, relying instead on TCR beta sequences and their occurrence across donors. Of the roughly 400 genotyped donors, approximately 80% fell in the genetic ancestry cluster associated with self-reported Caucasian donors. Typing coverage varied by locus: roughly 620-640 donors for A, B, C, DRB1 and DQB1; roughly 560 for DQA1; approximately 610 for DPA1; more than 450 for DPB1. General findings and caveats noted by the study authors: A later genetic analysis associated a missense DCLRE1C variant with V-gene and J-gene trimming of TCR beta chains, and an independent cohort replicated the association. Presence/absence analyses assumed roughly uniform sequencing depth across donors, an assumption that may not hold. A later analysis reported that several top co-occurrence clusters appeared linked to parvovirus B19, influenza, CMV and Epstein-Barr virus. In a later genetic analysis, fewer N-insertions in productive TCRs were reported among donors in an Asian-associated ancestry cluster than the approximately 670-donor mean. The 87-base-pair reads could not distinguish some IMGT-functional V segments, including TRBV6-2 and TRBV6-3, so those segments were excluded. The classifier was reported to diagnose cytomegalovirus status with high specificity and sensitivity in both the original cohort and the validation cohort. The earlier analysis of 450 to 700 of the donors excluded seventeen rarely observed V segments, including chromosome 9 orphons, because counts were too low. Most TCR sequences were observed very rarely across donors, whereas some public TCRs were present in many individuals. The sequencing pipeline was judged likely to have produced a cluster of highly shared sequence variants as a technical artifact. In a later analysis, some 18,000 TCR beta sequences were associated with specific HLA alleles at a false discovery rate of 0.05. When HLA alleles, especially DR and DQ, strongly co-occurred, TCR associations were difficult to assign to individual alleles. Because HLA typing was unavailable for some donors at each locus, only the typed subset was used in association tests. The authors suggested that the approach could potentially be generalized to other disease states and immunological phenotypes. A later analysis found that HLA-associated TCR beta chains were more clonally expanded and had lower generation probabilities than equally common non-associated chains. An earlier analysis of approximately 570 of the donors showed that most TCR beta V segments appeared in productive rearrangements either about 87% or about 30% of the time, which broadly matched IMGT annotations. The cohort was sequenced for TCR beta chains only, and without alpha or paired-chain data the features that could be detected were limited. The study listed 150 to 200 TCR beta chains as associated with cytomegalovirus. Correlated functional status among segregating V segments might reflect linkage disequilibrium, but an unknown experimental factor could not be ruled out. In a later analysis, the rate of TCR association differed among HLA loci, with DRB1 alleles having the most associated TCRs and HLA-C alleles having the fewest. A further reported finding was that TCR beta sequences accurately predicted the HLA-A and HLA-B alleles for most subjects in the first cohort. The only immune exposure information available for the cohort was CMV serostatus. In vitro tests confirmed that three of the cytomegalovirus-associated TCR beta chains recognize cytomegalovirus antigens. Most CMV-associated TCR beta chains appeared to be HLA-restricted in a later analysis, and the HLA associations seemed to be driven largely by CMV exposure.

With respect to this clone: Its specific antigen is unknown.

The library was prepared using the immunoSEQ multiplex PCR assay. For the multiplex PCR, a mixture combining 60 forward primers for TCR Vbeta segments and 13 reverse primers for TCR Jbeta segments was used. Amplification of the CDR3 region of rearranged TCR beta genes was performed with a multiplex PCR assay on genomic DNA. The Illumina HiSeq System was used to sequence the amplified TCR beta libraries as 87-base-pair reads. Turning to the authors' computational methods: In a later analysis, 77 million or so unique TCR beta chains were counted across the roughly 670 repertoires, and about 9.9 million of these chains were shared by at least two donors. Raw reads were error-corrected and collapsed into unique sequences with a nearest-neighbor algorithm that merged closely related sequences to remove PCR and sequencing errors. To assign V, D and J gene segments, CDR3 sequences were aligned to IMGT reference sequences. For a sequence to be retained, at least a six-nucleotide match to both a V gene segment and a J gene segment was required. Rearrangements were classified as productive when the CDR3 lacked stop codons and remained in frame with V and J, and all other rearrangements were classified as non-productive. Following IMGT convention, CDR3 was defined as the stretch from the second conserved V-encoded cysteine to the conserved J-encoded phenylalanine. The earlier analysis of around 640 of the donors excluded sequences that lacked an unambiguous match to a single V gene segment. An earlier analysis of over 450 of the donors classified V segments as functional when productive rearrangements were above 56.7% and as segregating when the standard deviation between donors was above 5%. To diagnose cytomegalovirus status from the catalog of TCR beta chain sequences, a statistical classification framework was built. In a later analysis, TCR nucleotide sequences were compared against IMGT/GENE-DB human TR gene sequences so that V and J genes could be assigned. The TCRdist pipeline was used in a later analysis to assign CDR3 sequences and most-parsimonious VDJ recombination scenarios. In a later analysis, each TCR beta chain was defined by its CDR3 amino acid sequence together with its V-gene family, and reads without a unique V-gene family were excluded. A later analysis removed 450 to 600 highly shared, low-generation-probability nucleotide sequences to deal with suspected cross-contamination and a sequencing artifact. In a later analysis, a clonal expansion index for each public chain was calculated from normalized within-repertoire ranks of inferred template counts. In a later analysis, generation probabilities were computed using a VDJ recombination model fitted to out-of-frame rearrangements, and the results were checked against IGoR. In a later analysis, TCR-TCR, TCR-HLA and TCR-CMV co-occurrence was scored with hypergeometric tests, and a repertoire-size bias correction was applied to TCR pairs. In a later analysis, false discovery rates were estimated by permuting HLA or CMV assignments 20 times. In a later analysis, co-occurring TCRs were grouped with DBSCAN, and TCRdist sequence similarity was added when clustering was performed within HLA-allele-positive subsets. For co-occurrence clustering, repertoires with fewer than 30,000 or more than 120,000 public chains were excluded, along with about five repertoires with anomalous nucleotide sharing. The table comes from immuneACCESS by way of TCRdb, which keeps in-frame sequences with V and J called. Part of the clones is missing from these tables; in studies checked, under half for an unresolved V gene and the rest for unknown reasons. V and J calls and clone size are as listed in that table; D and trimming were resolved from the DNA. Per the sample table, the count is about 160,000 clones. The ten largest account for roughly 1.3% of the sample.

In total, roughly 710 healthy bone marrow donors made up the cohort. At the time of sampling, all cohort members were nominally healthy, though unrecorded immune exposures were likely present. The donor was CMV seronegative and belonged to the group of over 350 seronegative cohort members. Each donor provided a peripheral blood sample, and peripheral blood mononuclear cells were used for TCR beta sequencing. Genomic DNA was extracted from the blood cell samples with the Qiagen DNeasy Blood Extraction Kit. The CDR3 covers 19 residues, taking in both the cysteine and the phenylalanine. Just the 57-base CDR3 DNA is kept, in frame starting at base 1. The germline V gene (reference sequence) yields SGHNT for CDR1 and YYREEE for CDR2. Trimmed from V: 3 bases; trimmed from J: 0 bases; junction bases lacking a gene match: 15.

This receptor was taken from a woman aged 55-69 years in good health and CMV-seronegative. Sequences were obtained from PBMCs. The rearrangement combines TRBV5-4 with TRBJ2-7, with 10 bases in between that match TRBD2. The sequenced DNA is TGTGCCAGCAGCTCCCTGGCTAGCGGGAGTCCTTCTCCCTCCTACGAGCAGTACTTC. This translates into CASSSLASGSPSPSYEQYF.